This T cell receptor beta chain was profiled in a study of blood T cell repertoires in COVID-19. Some clones are missing from TCRdb's copy, which holds only in-frame ones; the method was immunoSEQ multiplex PCR. The sample includes roughly 100,000 clones, 78% seen only once; the top ten take 9.8%. V gave up 2 bases and J gave up 4 bases; unmatched junction bases: 3. Germline values: CDR1 MNHEY, CDR2 SVGAGI. This CDR3 contains 15 residues. Sequences were obtained from peripheral blood. The receptor was isolated from a man aged 55 to 70 with active or convalescent COVID-19. This sequence joins TRBV6-5 and TRBJ1-2; 11 positions agree with TRBD1. The CDR3 DNA reads as TGTGCCAGCAGTTACGGACAGGGGGCCAGCTATGGCTACACCTTC. This codes for CASSYGQGASYGYTF.